This T cell receptor (beta chain) was observed in a study of T-cell memory formation after mild COVID-19. Overall study context: The TCR clusters were mostly specific to one donor.

MiXCR, run by TCRdb on the 5' RACE reads, gives a single entry per CDR3 protein. The sample has approximately 430,000 distinct CDR3 sequences, around a quarter seen once. The table lists this clonotype with many counts. Its antigen remains unidentified. Study results and limitations: Shrinking CD4+ clones resided mostly in CM and EM, and CD8+ ones in EMRA. Whether second-wave clones peaking at day 37 were SARS-CoV-2 specific went unconfirmed. Clones that shrank (day 15 to 85) were balanced CD4/CD8, whereas later expanders leaned CD4+.

The CDR3 is 14 amino acids. Trimming took 4 bases from V and 3 from J; bases not matched to a gene: 5. Sample: PBMCs or a T cell subset sorted from them (not recorded which). The TCR comes from an adult woman who had mild COVID-19 (a few samples of this study predate the infection). Cell type and time point are not known. The V call is TRBV12-3 or TRBV12-4, the J call TRBJ2-7; TRBD1 matches 8 bases. The CDR3 here is CASSSDRGSYEQYF. CDR3 DNA sequence: TGTGCCAGCAGTTCCGACAGGGGTAGCTACGAGCAGTACTTC.